This TCR beta chain derives from a study of regulatory T cells in long-lasting Graves disease (dated by TCRdb to the early 2020s). About the study as a whole: Persistent Graves' disease was defined as persistently positive TSH receptor autoantibodies together with antithyroid drug treatment for over 5 years. Peripheral blood TCR sequencing and RNA sequencing compared persistent Graves' disease patients with newly diagnosed Graves' disease patients. The study took place in China and was registered as a clinical trial. A total of roughly 33 samples were covered by TCR sequencing, comprising some 13 persistent and around 20 newly diagnosed Graves' disease patients. In the clinical cohort, patients with persistent Graves' disease had used antithyroid drugs for an average of about 10 years.

Library construction relied on multiplex PCR. The reads were generated on an Illumina HiSeq 4000. To build TCR beta libraries, CDR3 regions were amplified by Arm-PCR using iRepertoire HTBI primers. Gel purification was performed on PCR products prior to sequencing. On the study's bioinformatics: A total of 62 TRBV and 14 TRBJ segments were identified across samples and were used for gene usage analysis of CDR3 amino acid clonotypes. COPE and FqMerger were used to merge filtered high-quality paired reads into contigs. BLAST was used to align contigs to the IMGT TRBV, TRBD and TRBJ reference genes, and CDR3 was defined following IMGT. Clonotypes above 0.1% frequency were classified as highly expanded clones. Repertoire diversity was measured by Shannon entropy, and V-J evenness by the Gini coefficient. A clonotype was considered public if more than one individual shared it. TCRdb took the public reads, trimmed them with fastp at Q25, ran MiXCR for clone calling and kept in-frame beta chains. When rows share a CDR3 protein, they turn into one entry using the most common DNA and genes. The V and J calls and clone size are TCRdb's, not the authors'. In this sample the table shows a few hundred thousand distinct CDR3 sequences, more than 20% of which occur a single time. The top ten clonotypes cover around 30% of the sample.

This specimen's time point label, interpreted: persistent/refractory GD, antithyroid drugs over 5 years with positive TRAb. For both TCR sequencing and RNA sequencing, RNA was extracted from PBMCs using TRIzol. Graves' disease was diagnosed according to American Thyroid Association guidelines. Patients for the study were recruited at an endocrinology department in Xi'an, China. Each patient gave approximately 8.8 milliliters of peripheral blood, collected in an EDTA anticoagulant tube. Ficoll Paque Plus density gradient separation was used to isolate PBMCs, and no further T cell sorting was done. RNA quality was checked with an Agilent 2100 Bioanalyzer and agarose gel, and concentration with a NanoDrop 2000. Deletion took 5 bases off V and 7 bases off J, with a span of 20 bases between the germline ends. Including cysteine and phenylalanine, the CDR3 has 15 amino acids. Only CDR3 DNA is held: 45 bases, read in frame from base 1. CDR1 and CDR2 are read off the germline V gene as SGHVS and FQNEAQ.

Remarks on this clonotype: This receptor's antigen is unknown. No much larger clonotype is one base removed from it; base qualities were not supplied.

General conclusions and limits of the study: Only peripheral blood was studied, because thyroid tissue, the primary lesion, was inaccessible. Lower TCR Shannon entropy and fewer highly expanded clones were observed in persistent Graves' disease patients than in newly diagnosed patients, which suggested clonal expansion. The authors acknowledged the small sample size as a limitation that may reduce accuracy. Sequencing and analysis were restricted to the TCR beta chain. Patients with persistent disease shared more public clonotypes (around 3,000) than newly diagnosed patients did (966). TRBV28, TRBJ1-2 and TRBJ2-5 were preferentially used in persistent disease, while TRBV20-1 and TRBJ2-1 were favored in newly diagnosed disease.

The sequence was obtained from a woman aged 40 to 50 with Graves disease. Donor details come from another sample of the same person, matched by shared clones. The rearrangement combines TRBV7-8 with TRBJ1-1; a weak D assignment points to TRBD1 (6 bases agree). The sequencing here drew on peripheral blood mononuclear cells (PBMCs), taken when the disease was refractory, from a patient treated with antithyroid drugs. The nucleotides read TGTGCCAGCAGCACGTCCAGGGGTTCGCAGGGTGAAGCTTTCTTT. Its coded protein is CASSTSRGSQGEAFF.